The T cell receptor (beta chain) under discussion was sequenced for a study of blood T cell repertoires in COVID-19. Participants in the exposed group had met a COVID-19 case in the 2 weeks before joining the study. Only in-frame clones appear in the TCRdb table, and some are missing; sequencing was by immunoSEQ multiplex PCR. The repertoire holds some 240,000 clones, with about 90% as singletons. The length of the CDR3 is 21 residues. CDR1 PRHDT and CDR2 FYEKMQ come from the germline V gene (reference sequence). J lost 0 bases, V lost 4 bases, and 19 bases had no gene match. The V call is TRBV13, the J call TRBJ2-4; 9 nucleotides line up with TRBD1. The source of this sequence is a woman in her thirties or forties who had been exposed to COVID-19. The sequencing input was PBMCs or T cells enriched from blood (not recorded which). This chain's CDR3 is CASSSRPAGTGTILAKNIQYF. The CDR3 nucleotides are TGTGCCAGCAGCTCAAGACCCGCCGGGACAGGGACCATCTTAGCCAAAAACATTCAGTACTTC. Complete variable domain (other parts from reference TRBV13 and TRBJ2-4): AAGVIQSPRHLIKEKRETATLKCYPIPRHDTVYWYQQGPGQDPQFLISFYEKMQSDKGSIPDRFSAQQFSDYHSELNMSSLELGDSALYFCASSSRPAGTGTILAKNIQYFGAGTRLSVL.